What follows is one TCR beta chain and its context. These data come from a study of cytomegalovirus exposure and HLA in healthy donors. This CDR3 spans 15 amino acids. The germline CDR1 and CDR2 sequences are MNHNS and SASEGT. The germline V and J ends were trimmed by 3 bases and 8 bases, with 14 bases remaining between them. Vbeta (60) and Jbeta (13) primers were used in the PCR. Repertoires were generated with immunoSEQ multiplex PCR, while TCRdb's copy carries only in-frame clones and drops some. The sample lists 77,000 or so clones; over 70% were seen once. Sequencing was performed on PBMCs. The receptor was isolated from a woman aged 40 to 50 in good health and CMV-seronegative. The chain is built from TRBV6-1 and TRBJ1-6; D is unresolved. The CDR3 spells CASSDRLGSYSPLHF. The CDR3 nucleotides read TGTGCCAGCAGTGATCGACTCGGCAGCTATTCACCCCTCCACTTT.